The clone carrying this T cell receptor beta chain was seen a few times. The data were taken from a study of CD8 T cells in ankylosing spondylitis. TCRdb reprocessed the 5' RACE reads via MiXCR and lists one record per CDR3 protein. This table holds approximately 260,000 distinct CDR3 sequences, around 7.8% found once. The sequencing input was blood, either unsorted or a sorted T cell fraction (not recorded which). The sequence was obtained from a male donor with ankylosing spondylitis or in good health (not recorded which).

The CDR3 protein is CASGFRTPGEQYF. CDR3 nucleotide sequence: TGTGCTAGTGGTTTCCGGACTCCCGGGGAGCAGTACTTC. The chain joins TRBV12-5 to TRBJ2-7, with D possibly TRBD2 on 5 matching bases. V shed 3 bases and J shed 7 bases, with 13 bases lying between them. The CDR3 has 13 amino acids. The germline gives CDR1 LGHNT, CDR2 FRNRAP.